This TCR beta chain was recovered during a study of blood T cell repertoires in COVID-19. Study at large: Samples came from the United States, Italy and Spain, spanning acute and convalescent COVID-19. PBMCs, B-cell-depleted T cells, or T cells were the source of the cDNA or gDNA that made up the material.

As processed by the authors: Reference gene primer amplification gave nucleated cell count estimates. Libraries were prepared by immunoSEQ multiplex PCR; TCRdb keeps only in-frame clonotypes and omits some of them. D and trimming were read from the DNA, whereas the V and J calls and clone size are those reported in that table. The sample records about 75,000 clones, about 88% being singletons. This TCR derives from a human donor in a cohort sampled during active COVID-19. Sample: peripheral blood.

The CDR3 region is CASSARRTSVYEQYF. The CDR3 nucleotides read TGTGCCAGCAGTGCAAGACGGACTAGCGTCTACGAGCAGTACTTC. The J gene is TRBJ2-7, the V gene TRBV27, with 9 bases matching TRBD2. The V segment lost 5 bases and the J segment 3 bases; nucleotides outside the gene matches: 8. Germline V gene sequence: CDR1 MNHEY, CDR2 SMNVEV (reference sequence). This CDR3 is built from 15 residues.